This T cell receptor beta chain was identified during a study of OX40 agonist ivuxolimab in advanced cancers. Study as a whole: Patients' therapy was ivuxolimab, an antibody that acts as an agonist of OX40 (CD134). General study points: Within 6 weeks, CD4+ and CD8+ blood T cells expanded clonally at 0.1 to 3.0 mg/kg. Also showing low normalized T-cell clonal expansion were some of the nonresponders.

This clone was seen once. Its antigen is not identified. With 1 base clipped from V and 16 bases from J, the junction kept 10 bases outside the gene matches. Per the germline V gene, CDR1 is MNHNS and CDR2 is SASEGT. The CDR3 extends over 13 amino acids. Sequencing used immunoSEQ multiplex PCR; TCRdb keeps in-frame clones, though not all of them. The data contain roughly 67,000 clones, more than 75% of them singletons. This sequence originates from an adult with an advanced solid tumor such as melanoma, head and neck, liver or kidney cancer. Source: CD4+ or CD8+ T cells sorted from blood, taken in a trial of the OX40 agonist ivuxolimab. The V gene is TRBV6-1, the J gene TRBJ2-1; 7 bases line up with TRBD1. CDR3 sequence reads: CASSEDRGQSAFF. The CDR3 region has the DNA TGTGCCAGCAGTGAAGACAGGGGACAGAGCGCTTTCTTC.